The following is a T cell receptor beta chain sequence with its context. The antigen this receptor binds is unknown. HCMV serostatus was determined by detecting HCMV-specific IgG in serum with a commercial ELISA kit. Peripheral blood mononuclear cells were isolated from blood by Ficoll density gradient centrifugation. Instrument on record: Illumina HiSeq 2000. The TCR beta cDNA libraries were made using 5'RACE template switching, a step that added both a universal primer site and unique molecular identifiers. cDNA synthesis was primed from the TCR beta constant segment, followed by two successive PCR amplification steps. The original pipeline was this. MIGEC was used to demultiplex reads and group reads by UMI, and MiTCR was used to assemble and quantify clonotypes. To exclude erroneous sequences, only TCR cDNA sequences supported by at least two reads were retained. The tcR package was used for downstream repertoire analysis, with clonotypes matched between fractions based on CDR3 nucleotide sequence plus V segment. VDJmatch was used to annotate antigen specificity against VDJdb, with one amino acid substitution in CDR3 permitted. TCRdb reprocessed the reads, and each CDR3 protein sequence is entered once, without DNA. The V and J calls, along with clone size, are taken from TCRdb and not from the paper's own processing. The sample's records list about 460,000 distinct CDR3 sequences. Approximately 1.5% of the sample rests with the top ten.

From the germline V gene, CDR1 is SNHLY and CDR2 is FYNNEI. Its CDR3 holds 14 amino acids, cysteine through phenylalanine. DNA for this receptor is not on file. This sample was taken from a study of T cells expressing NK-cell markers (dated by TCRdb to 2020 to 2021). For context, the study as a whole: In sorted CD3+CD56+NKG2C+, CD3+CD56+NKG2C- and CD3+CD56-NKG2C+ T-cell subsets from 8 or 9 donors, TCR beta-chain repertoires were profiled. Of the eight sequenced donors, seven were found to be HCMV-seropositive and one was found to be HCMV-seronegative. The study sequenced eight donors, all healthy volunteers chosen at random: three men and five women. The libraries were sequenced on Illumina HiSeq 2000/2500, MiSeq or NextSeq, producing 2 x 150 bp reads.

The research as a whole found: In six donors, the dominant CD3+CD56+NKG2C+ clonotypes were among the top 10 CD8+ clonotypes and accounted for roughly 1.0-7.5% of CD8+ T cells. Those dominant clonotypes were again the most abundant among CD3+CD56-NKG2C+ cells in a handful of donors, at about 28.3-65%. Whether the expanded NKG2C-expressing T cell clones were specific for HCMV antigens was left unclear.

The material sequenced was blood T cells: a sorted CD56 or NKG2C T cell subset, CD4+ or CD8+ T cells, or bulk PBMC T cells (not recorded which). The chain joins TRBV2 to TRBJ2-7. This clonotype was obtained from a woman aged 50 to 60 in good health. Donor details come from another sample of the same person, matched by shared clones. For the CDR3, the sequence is CASSDGGDPYEQYF.